The T cell receptor beta chain under discussion was sequenced for a study of shared clonotypes between healthy human individuals. Only in-frame clones appear in the TCRdb table, and some are missing; sequencing was by immunoSEQ multiplex PCR. The top ten hold 0.9% to 1.4% of the sample, which has millions of clones, approximately 94% seen once. CD45RO negativity and positive selection for CCR7 defined naive CD8 cells, a population that excluded terminally differentiated effector memory CD45RA+ cells. Study results and limitations: Naive subsets generally exceeded memory subsets in estimated richness.

The germline gives CDR1 SGHDT, CDR2 YYEEEE. V dropped 2 bases and J dropped 3 bases, with 12 bases sitting between them. The CDR3 length is 14 residues. A word on this clone: Its antigen is unidentified. The identical CDR3 is also encoded by other nucleotide sequences in the sample.

The rearrangement links TRBV5-6 to TRBJ2-7, with D perhaps TRBD2 (6 bases). Sequencing was carried out using naive CD8+ T cells sorted from blood. This receptor was obtained from a man aged 18 to 35 in good health. The CDR3 spells CASSFGGGSYEQYF. CDR3 coding DNA: TGTGCCAGCAGCTTCGGGGGAGGAAGCTACGAGCAGTACTTC.